The present entry profiles one TCR beta chain with its context. Its antigen remains unidentified. This sample was taken from a study of tissue T cells after allogeneic stem cell transplantation. Whole-study context: Of the grafts for graft-versus-host disease patients, four were unmodified and three CD34-selected. Study observations and caveats: Blood and spleen captured only part of the tissue TCR repertoire. Shared clones across patients were few; motif clustering revealed tissue-specific shared signatures.

Using immunoSEQ multiplex PCR, the repertoire was profiled, and TCRdb retains in-frame clones only, with some absent. The sample consists of about 26,000 clones, roughly 89% of them appearing once. With V trimmed by 3 bases and J by 7 bases, 8 bases remained unmatched. The CDR3 sequence is 16 residues long. Germline CDR1 reads KGHDR; CDR2 reads SFDVKD. J is TRBJ2-1 and V is TRBV24-1; 10 positions agree with TRBD2. The receptor was derived from a male donor at least 60 years old who later had graft-versus-host disease after an allogeneic stem cell transplant. The source material was blood, sampled before transplantation. The CDR3 nucleotides are TGTGCCACCAGTGATCGAGCGGGGGGGCCGGGAAATGAGCAGTTCTTC. This sequence encodes CATSDRAGGPGNEQFF.